This is a list of T cell receptor beta chains from one sample in a study of shared clonotypes between healthy human individuals. Sequencing used immunoSEQ multiplex PCR; TCRdb keeps in-frame clones, though not all of them. The table records roughly 1,100,000 clones, 65% to 75% of them present only once. The sample was memory CD4+ T cells sorted from blood. Receptor source: a man between 18 and 35 years old in good health. Both conserved end residues are part of each CDR3. Each record gives: V gene, J gene, D gene, clone size, CDR3 DNA, CDR3 protein. D genes are given only for firm matches. Size is stated for part of the rows, as once, few or many counts, or as a class when the clone is expanded.

TRBV6-1	TRBJ2-7	.	.	TGTGCCAGCAGTCAACCAACAACACGCTACGAGCAGTACTTC	CASSQPTTRYEQYF
TRBV28	TRBJ2-1	.	.	TGTGCCAGCTCTGGGGGGGCGCTCAATGAGCAGTTCTTC	CASSGGALNEQFF
TRBV28	TRBJ1-3	.	.	TGTGCCAGCCGGACAGACGGAAACACCATATATTTT	CASRTDGNTIYF
TRBV11-2	TRBJ2-7	TRBD1	once	TGTGCCAGCAGAGCATGGGGACAGGGGTCCTACGAGCAGTACTTC	CASRAWGQGSYEQYF
TRBV15	TRBJ1-1	.	.	TGTGCCACCAGCAGAGATCCGGGGGGCGGATTAGGCACTGAAGCTTTCTTT	CATSRDPGGGLGTEAFF
TRBV5-1	TRBJ1-1	.	once	TGCGCCAGCACCCTGGGGGGGACAGAAGCTTTCTTT	CASTLGGTEAFF
TRBV5-1	TRBJ2-2	.	.	TGCGCCAGCAGCTTGGTAGGCGTAGACACCGGGGAGCTGTTTTTT	CASSLVGVDTGELFF
TRBV6-1	TRBJ2-2	TRBD1	.	TGTGCCAGCAAGCAGGGGGTGGTCACCGGGGAGCTGTTTTTT	CASKQGVVTGELFF
TRBV2	TRBJ2-7	TRBD2	many	TGTGCCAGCAGTGAAGCCCACCTAGCGGGAGGCGAGCAGTACTTC	CASSEAHLAGGEQYF
TRBV6-5	TRBJ2-7	.	.	TGTGCCAGCAGTTATGGCGTGGGGAAGAACGAGCAGTACTTC	CASSYGVGKNEQYF
TRBV19	TRBJ1-2	TRBD1	.	TGTGCCAGTAGTATGCAGCGGACACAGGGGAACTATGGCTACACCTTC	CASSMQRTQGNYGYTF
TRBV27	TRBJ2-7	.	once	TGTGCCAGCAGTTTGGGCGGCAGGGGTTACGAGCAGTACTTC	CASSLGGRGYEQYF
TRBV5-1	TRBJ2-6	TRBD2	.	TGCGCCAGCAGCGGACCCAGTGGGGGGGGTTCGGCCAACGTCCTGACTTTC	CASSGPSGGGSANVLTF
TRBV18	TRBJ2-1	TRBD2	.	TGTGCCAGCTCACCAGGGACTAGCGGGTACAATGAGCAGTTCTTC	CASSPGTSGYNEQFF
TRBV14	TRBJ2-7	TRBD1	.	TGTGCCAGCAGCCCTGGACAGGGTCGGGAGCAGTACTTC	CASSPGQGREQYF
TRBV14	TRBJ1-1	.	.	TGTGCCAGCAGCCCTCAGAATGGCGGCACTGAAGCTTTCTTT	CASSPQNGGTEAFF
TRBV27	TRBJ2-7	TRBD2	.	TGTGCCAGCAGTTTTGGACTAGCGGACGAGCAGTACTTC	CASSFGLADEQYF
TRBV5-1	TRBJ2-4	.	.	TGCGCCAGCAGCTTAGGGCGCTCGGGGGCGGGAGCCAAAAACATTCAGTACTTC	CASSLGRSGAGAKNIQYF
TRBV28	TRBJ1-2	.	.	TGTGCCAGCAGTTACAGAAGTCTATGGGGCTACACCTTC	CASSYRSLWGYTF
TRBV11-3	TRBJ2-7	TRBD2	.	TGTGCCAGCAGCTTGGGGAGGGCCGACGAGCAGTACTTC	CASSLGRADEQYF
TRBV11-2	TRBJ2-7	TRBD2	.	TGTGCCAGCAGCAGGACTAGCACGTCCTACGAGCAGTACTTC	CASSRTSTSYEQYF
TRBV12-5	TRBJ2-1	.	few	TGTGCTAGTGCCCCCCCAACCTACAATGAGCAGTTCTTC	CASAPPTYNEQFF
TRBV18	TRBJ1-4	.	.	TGTGCCAGCTCTCAGGCGGTCCGGGAAAAACTGTTTTTT	CASSQAVREKLFF
TRBV4-3	TRBJ2-3	.	.	TGCGCCAGCAGCCAAGCCCTACTAGCCACAGATACGCAGTATTTT	CASSQALLATDTQYF
TRBV10-3	TRBJ2-5	TRBD2	.	TGTGCCGGAACCAGCGGGGAGGGGGAGACCCAGTACTTC	CAGTSGEGETQYF
TRBV25-1	TRBJ1-1	.	many	TGTGCCAGCAGTGAATGGGGAGGGAACACTGAAGCTTTCTTT	CASSEWGGNTEAFF
TRBV5-1	TRBJ2-5	TRBD1	.	TGCGCCAGCAGCCTGGGACAGGAGCGAGAGACCCAGTACTTC	CASSLGQERETQYF
TRBV6-6	TRBJ1-1	.	.	TGTGCCAGCAGTTACGTCGGGGGCGGGAACACTGAAGCTTTCTTT	CASSYVGGGNTEAFF
TRBV2	TRBJ1-2	.	.	TGTGCCAGCAGTGGGGCAGAAGCTAACTATGGCTACACCTTC	CASSGAEANYGYTF
TRBV7-3	TRBJ2-1	TRBD1	few	TGTGCCAGCAGCCTGGCGGGACAGGGAGGCAATGAGCAGTTCTTC	CASSLAGQGGNEQFF
TRBV4-2	TRBJ1-4	TRBD1	.	TGTGCCAGCAGCCAGAGCACAGGGGACGGAAATGAAAAACTGTTTTTT	CASSQSTGDGNEKLFF
TRBV9	TRBJ1-3	.	few	TGTGCCAGCAGCGTAGGAGCAGGGCTCTCTGGAAACACCATATATTTT	CASSVGAGLSGNTIYF
TRBV6-6	TRBJ1-5	TRBD1	.	TGTGCCAGCAGTGCCCGACAGGGGAATCAGCCCCAGCATTTT	CASSARQGNQPQHF
TRBV27	TRBJ2-7	TRBD2	.	TGTGCCAGCAGTTTGGCTAGCGGGAGTTGGGAGACCTACGAGCAGTACTTC	CASSLASGSWETYEQYF
TRBV30	TRBJ2-3	.	.	TGTGCCTGGGAAGGTATTCGAGATACGCAGTATTTT	CAWEGIRDTQYF
TRBV5-1	TRBJ2-3	.	.	TGCGCCAGCAGCTTGGAGGCAGGGTTCACAGATACGCAGTATTTT	CASSLEAGFTDTQYF
TRBV14	TRBJ2-7	TRBD2	.	TGTGCCAGCAGCGCGGGACTAGCGGGAGGATACGAGCAGTACTTC	CASSAGLAGGYEQYF
TRBV9	TRBJ2-2	.	.	TGTGCCAGCACCTACTCCGGGATTAACACCGGGGAGCTGTTTTTT	CASTYSGINTGELFF
TRBV6-1	TRBJ1-3	TRBD1	.	TGTGCCAGCAGAAACAGGGGAACAAGAAACACCATATATTTT	CASRNRGTRNTIYF
TRBV18	TRBJ2-7	.	.	TGTGCCAGCTCACCACATCCAAGCTCTTCCTACGAGCAGTACTTC	CASSPHPSSSYEQYF